Listed below are T cell receptor beta chains from one sample, sequenced in a study of T cell responses to AZD1222 COVID-19 vaccine. Profiled with immunoSEQ multiplex PCR; TCRdb holds only in-frame clones, not every one. Of around 78,000 clones in the sample, roughly 84% were seen once. Specimen: peripheral blood, collected on day 0 of AZD1222 vaccination. Every receptor here comes from an adult in good health. Both conserved end residues are trimmed from each CDR3. A D gene is named only where the DNA matches it firmly.

D: NA; J: TRBJ1-2; V: TRBV27; CDR3: ATRGISNYGYT
D: NA; J: TRBJ2-3; V: TRBV10-1; CDR3: ASSAARGTDTQY
D: TRBD1; J: TRBJ1-6; V: TRBV28; CDR3: ASKSGQNNSPLH
D: NA; J: TRBJ1-5; V: TRBV12-3/TRBV12-4; CDR3: ASSFLRQPQH
D: NA; J: TRBJ1-3; V: TRBV9; CDR3: ASSAPGVVGNTIY
D: NA; J: TRBJ2-7; V: TRBV4-3; CDR3: ASSQGVSYEQY
D: NA; J: TRBJ1-2; V: TRBV2; CDR3: ASSDRRDYGYT
D: NA; J: TRBJ1-1; V: TRBV4-1; CDR3: ASSQGPGLGTEAF
D: NA; J: TRBJ2-7; V: TRBV9; CDR3: ASSPGSSYEQY
D: NA; J: TRBJ2-1; V: TRBV6-2/TRBV6-3; CDR3: ASSPDRIDNEQF
D: NA; J: TRBJ1-5; V: TRBV2; CDR3: ASSAIGGVNQPQH
D: NA; J: TRBJ1-5; V: TRBV6-5; CDR3: ASRRGYSNQPQH
D: NA; J: TRBJ2-2; V: TRBV7-2; CDR3: ASSSGASTGELF
D: NA; J: TRBJ2-1; V: TRBV20-1; CDR3: SASKTRYNEQF
D: TRBD2; J: TRBJ2-6; V: TRBV30; CDR3: AWGRVLGANVLT
D: NA; J: TRBJ1-3; V: TRBV7-6; CDR3: ASSLRRGAIGNGNTIY
D: TRBD2; J: TRBJ2-1; V: TRBV5-4; CDR3: ASSLGSGGAYEQF
D: NA; J: TRBJ2-2; V: TRBV5-4; CDR3: ASSYRGGLDTGELF
D: TRBD1; J: TRBJ2-7; V: TRBV11-2; CDR3: ASSLVGTGANEQY
D: TRBD1; J: TRBJ1-2; V: TRBV30; CDR3: AWDTGTGFGYT
D: NA; J: TRBJ1-3; V: TRBV3-1/TRBV3-2; CDR3: ASSQESFQWGNTIY
D: TRBD1; J: TRBJ1-2; V: TRBV9; CDR3: ASSERTGRGGYT
D: NA; J: TRBJ1-2; V: TRBV4-1; CDR3: ASSPTSSSYGYT
D: NA; J: TRBJ2-1; V: TRBV7-3; CDR3: ASSLLGDNEQF
D: NA; J: TRBJ1-2; V: TRBV14; CDR3: ASSRGRVYGYT